This TCR beta chain derives from a study of blood T cell repertoires in COVID-19 (dated by TCRdb to 2020 to 2022). About the study as a whole: Samples covering the acute and convalescent phases of COVID-19 were provided by collaborators in the United States, Italy and Spain. The prospective study material was composed of cDNA or gDNA derived from T cells, B-cell-depleted T cells, or PBMCs. Deeply sampled blood TCRbeta repertoires from subjects exposed to, actively infected with, or recovered from COVID-19 were included in the dataset. A freely available public database, intended as a resource for researchers studying the immune response to SARS-CoV-2, is where the repertoires were released. Samples were obtained from the ongoing ImmuneRACE study (first 160 participants) and from some 1,300 subjects provided by 6 global collaborators. A de-identified subject ID, COVID-19 status, age in years and sex were almost always included in the sample metadata. HLA class I and class II types, where available, came from metadata supplied by the sample provider rather than from assay-based typing.

The immunoSEQ Assay, a bias-controlled multiplex PCR, was used to amplify TCRbeta CDR3 regions from genomic DNA. In the paper's pipeline: Within the assay, amplification of reference gene primers was used to estimate how many nucleated cells each sample contained. To quantify the absolute abundance of each unique TCRbeta CDR3 rearrangement, sequence reads were collapsed and filtered. For each sample, productive Simpson clonality was calculated as the square root of Simpson's diversity index across productive rearrangements. In its TCRdb copy, this immuneACCESS table keeps in-frame sequences only and misses some clones. Where compared with another copy, unresolved V genes explain less than half of these, and the others have no known cause. The DNA was the basis for D and trimming; V, J and clone size are from that table. The sample table shows around 330,000 clones, and over 80% are seen once. The ten largest clones capture 8% to 9.5% of the sample.

Participants in the prospective study were aged roughly 18 to 89 years, lived in some 24 United States geographic areas, and enrolled through a virtual design. In the prospective study, participants were assigned to cohorts based on the clinical history participants reported in a screening survey and a study questionnaire. ImmuneRACE Cohort 3 recovered participants were defined by two consecutive negative NP/OP PCR tests, healthcare professional clearance, or symptom resolution. In the prospective study, mobile phlebotomists collected whole blood, serum and a nasopharyngeal or oropharyngeal swab from each participant. Prospective study participants could optionally give additional blood draws and questionnaires over a 2-month period. Blood samples from the prospective study were shipped frozen or at room temperature prior to DNA extraction. Study-wide conclusions, independent of this receptor: The amount of clinical and demographic metadata varied by source and participant and was provided uncurated.

With regard to this clone: Its antigen has not been determined. No qualities accompany the bases; no much larger clone lies one base away.

The CDR3 contains 15 residues, cysteine and phenylalanine counted. Of the read, only the CDR3 DNA is kept; its 45 bases are in frame from base 1. For CDR1 and CDR2, the germline V gene (reference sequence) lists MNHEY and SMNVEV. Trimming takes 5 bases off V and 7 bases off J; junction bases not matched to a gene: 11. The chain was built from TRBV27 and TRBJ2-5, with 9 bases in between that match TRBD2. Material for sequencing was PBMCs or T cells enriched from blood (not recorded which). This clonotype originated in a woman aged 18 to 35 who had recovered from COVID-19. CDR3 reads: CASSITGTSIGTQYF. The bases read TGTGCCAGCAGTATTACCGGGACTAGCATTGGGACCCAGTACTTC.